The TCR beta chain under discussion was sequenced for a study of cytomegalovirus exposure and HLA in healthy donors. Study-level points and caveats: Analysis was performed later, and it showed HLA-associated TCR beta chains to be more clonally expanded than equally common others.

Vbeta (60) and Jbeta (13) primers were used in the PCR. The protocol was immunoSEQ multiplex PCR, while the TCRdb copy is restricted to in-frame clones and leaves out a portion. Here the sample spans about 120,000 clones, over 75% being singletons. This clone was counted only a few times. Its matching antigen is unknown. The sequenced material came from PBMCs. This TCR was sampled from a woman aged 18-29 years in good health and CMV-seronegative.

The CDR3 loop reads CASRRDRAAEGYTF. DNA for the CDR3: TGTGCCAGTAGACGGGACAGGGCGGCGGAGGGCTACACCTTC. The chain couples TRBV19 to TRBJ1-2; 9 nucleotides line up with TRBD1. This CDR3 region has 14 residues. The germline gives CDR1 LNHDA, CDR2 SQIVND (reference sequence). J lost 8 bases, V lost 6 bases, and 10 bases had no gene match.